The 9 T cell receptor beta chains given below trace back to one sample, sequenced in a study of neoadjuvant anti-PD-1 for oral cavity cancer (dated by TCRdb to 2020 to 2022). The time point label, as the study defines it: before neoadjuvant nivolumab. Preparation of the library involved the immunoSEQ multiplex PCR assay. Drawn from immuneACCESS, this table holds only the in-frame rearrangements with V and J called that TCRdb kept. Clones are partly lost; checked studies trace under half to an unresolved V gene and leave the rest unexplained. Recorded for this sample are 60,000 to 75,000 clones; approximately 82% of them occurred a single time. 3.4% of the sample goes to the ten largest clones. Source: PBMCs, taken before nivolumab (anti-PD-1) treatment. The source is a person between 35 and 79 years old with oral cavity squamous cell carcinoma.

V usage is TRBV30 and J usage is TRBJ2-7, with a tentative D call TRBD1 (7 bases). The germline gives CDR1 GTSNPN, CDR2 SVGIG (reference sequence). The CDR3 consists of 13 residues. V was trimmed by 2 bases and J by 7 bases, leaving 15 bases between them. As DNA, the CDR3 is TGTGCCTGGAGTCGAGAGGGGGCGGGGGAGCAGTACTTC. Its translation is CAWSREGAGEQYF.

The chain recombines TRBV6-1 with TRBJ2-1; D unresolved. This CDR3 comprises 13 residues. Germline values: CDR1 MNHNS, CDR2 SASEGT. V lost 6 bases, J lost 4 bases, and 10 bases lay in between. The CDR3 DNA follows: TGTGCCAGCAGGTTTGAGCCGTACAATGAGCAGTTCTTC. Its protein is CASRFEPYNEQFF.

The CDR3 loop is CASSPHLDSPNQPQHF. CDR3 sequence (DNA): TGTGCCAGCAGTCCGCATCTCGACAGTCCCAATCAGCCCCAGCATTTT. The rearrangement uses TRBV27 and TRBJ1-5; D is perhaps TRBD1 (5 bases). Germline CDR1 is MNHEY and CDR2 is SMNVEV (reference sequence). This CDR3 is 16 amino acids long. Trimming took 5 bases from V and 3 from J, leaving 17 bases between them.

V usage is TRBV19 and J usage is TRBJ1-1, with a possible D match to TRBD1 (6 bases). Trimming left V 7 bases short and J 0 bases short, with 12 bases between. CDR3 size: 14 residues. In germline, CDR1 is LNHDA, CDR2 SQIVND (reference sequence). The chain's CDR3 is CASNGGRMNTEAFF. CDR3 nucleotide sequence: TGTGCCAGTAATGGGGGGCGCATGAACACTGAAGCTTTCTTT.

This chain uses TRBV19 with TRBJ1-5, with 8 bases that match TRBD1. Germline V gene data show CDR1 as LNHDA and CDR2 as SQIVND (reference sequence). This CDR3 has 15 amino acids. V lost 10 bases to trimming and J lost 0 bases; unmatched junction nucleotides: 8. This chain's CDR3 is CATLGQVNSNQPQHF. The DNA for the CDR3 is TGTGCCACGCTGGGACAGGTGAATAGCAATCAGCCCCAGCATTTT.

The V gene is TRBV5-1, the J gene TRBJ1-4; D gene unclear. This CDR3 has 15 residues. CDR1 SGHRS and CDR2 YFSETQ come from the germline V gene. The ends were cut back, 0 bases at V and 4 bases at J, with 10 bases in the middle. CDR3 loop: CASSLAHRNNEKLFF. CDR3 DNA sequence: TGCGCCAGCAGCTTGGCCCACAGAAATAATGAAAAACTGTTTTTT.

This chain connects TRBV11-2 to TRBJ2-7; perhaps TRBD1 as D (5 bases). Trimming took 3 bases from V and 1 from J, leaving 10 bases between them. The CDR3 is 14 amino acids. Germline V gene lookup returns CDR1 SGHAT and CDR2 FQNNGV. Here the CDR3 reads CASSFYQGSYEQYF. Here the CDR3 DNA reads TGTGCCAGCAGCTTCTATCAGGGATCCTACGAGCAGTACTTC.

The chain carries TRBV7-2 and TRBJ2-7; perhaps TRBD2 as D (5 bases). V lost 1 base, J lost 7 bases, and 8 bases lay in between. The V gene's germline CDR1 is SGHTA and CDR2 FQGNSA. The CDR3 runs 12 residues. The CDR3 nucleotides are TGTGCCAGCAGCTTAGTAGCGCGGGAGCAGTACTTC. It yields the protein CASSLVAREQYF.

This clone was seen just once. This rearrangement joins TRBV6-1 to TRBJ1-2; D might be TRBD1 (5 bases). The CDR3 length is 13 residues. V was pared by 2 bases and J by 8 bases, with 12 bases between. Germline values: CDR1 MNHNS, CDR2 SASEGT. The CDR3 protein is CASSEQSGLGYTF. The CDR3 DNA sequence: TGTGCCAGCAGTGAACAGTCAGGGCTCGGCTACACCTTC.